This TCR beta chain comes out of a study of blood T cell repertoires in COVID-19. Under the authors' procedure: Estimated nucleated cell counts came from reference gene primer amplification. The protocol was immunoSEQ multiplex PCR, while the TCRdb copy is restricted to in-frame clones and leaves out a portion. V and J calls plus clone size are reproduced from that table; the DNA served to infer D and trimming. This repertoire shows about 170,000 clones, about nine tenths found once; its top ten account for roughly 3%. The CDR3 spans 12 residues. V lost 4 bases and J lost 0, with 2 bases in between. CDR1 and CDR2 (germline): ENHRY, SYGVKD.

Source material: peripheral blood. The sequence was collected from a man aged 65-85 years with acute or convalescent COVID-19. The chain couples TRBV10-3 to TRBJ2-3; D gene ambiguous. The CDR3 nucleotides are TGTGCCATCAGTGCGAGCACAGATACGCAGTATTTT. This codes for CAISASTDTQYF.